This T cell receptor (beta chain) came from a study of CD8 T cells in Susac syndrome (dated by TCRdb to about 2019). As for the study more broadly: The study used repertoire sequencing to test whether antigen drove CD8+ T cell activation and differentiation in Susac syndrome. What the research found in general, with its limitations: The number of individuals in the TCR sequencing and HLA analysis was recognized as being relatively small.

RNA was extracted using the RNeasy kit, and about 0.5 to 1 microgram was reverse transcribed with random hexamers. The immunoSEQ multiplex PCR assay, which covers 54 Vbeta and 13 Jbeta segments, was used to amplify TCR beta CDR3 regions. PCR amplification bias was corrected using a synthetic template baseline for primer optimization and computational correction. Per the source publication's procedure: Reads were annotated to V, D and J genes per IMGT and analyzed with immunoSEQ Analyzer, keeping only productive sequences. Clonality was calculated as one minus the Shannon entropy normalized by log2 of the number of productive unique sequences. For each patient and control, public and private clones were evaluated among the 100 most prevalent clones. A clone was defined as Susac-specific if it was absent from the healthy and MS cohorts, from more than 850 published viral clones and from other ImmuneACCESS disease sequences. TCRdb took the public reads, trimmed them with fastp at Q25, ran MiXCR for clone calling and kept in-frame beta chains. Here each entry gathers all rows of one CDR3 protein and keeps the most common genes and DNA. These V and J calls originate from TCRdb's pipeline instead of the authors' own analysis. The sample records 200,000 or so distinct CDR3 sequences, over 90% of which are singletons. The biggest ten clones account for roughly 0.088% of the sample.

The germline V and J ends show losses of 5 bases and 3 bases respectively, and no gene match explains 6 bases of the junction. Reading from cysteine to phenylalanine, the CDR3 counts 16 amino acids. Just the 48-base CDR3 DNA is kept, in frame starting at base 1. CDR1 and CDR2 are read off the germline V gene (reference sequence) as GTSNPN and SVGIG. This clonotype was counted only a few times. The clone's antigen remains unknown. No clone much larger than this one lies a single base away; base qualities are absent. Peripheral blood CD8+ and CD4+ T cells from healthy donors, Susac syndrome patients and multiple sclerosis patients were profiled by high-throughput TCR beta sequencing. The multiple sclerosis controls were treatment-naive patients whose relapsing-remitting disease, either stable or active, fulfilled the revised McDonald criteria. CD8+ TEMRA cells were enriched by FACS, while bulk CD8+ and CD4+ T cells were purified by magnetic negative isolation. Blood was drawn into EDTA tubes, processed within 24 hours, and PBMCs were isolated by density gradient centrifugation. PBMCs intended for TCR sequencing were frozen in liquid nitrogen and were later thawed in a 37 degrees C water bath. The sorted or isolated CD4+, CD8+ and CD8+ TEMRA cells had a purity of 90% or higher.

The sample taken for sequencing was CD4+ T cells from PBMCs. The chain couples TRBV30 to TRBJ2-3; 15 nucleotides in the junction match TRBD2. The receptor was derived from a human donor with multiple sclerosis. The CDR3 protein is CAWCRGTSGRTDTQYF. The sequenced DNA is TGTGCCTGGTGTAGGGGGACTAGCGGGAGGACAGATACGCAGTATTTT.